This T cell receptor beta chain was recorded in a study of early T cells in non-severe SARS-CoV-2 infection. Germline V CDR1 and CDR2: MNHEY, SMNVEV (reference sequence). The CDR3 has 14 amino acids. Researchers tagged individual cDNA molecules with unique molecular identifiers. TCRdb recomputed calls from the 5' RACE reads with MiXCR, one row per CDR3 protein. The data hold some 77,000 distinct CDR3 sequences, with more than 10% observed a single time. In this sample, this clonotype turned up many times. Its ends do not fully match the called genes, so a read error is possible. This TCR derives from an adult who was a healthcare worker with PCR-confirmed SARS-CoV-2 infection or an uninfected control (not recorded which). The donor label of this sample is uncertain. Sample: whole blood, taken at baseline. V usage is TRBV27 and J usage is TRBJ1-2; D perhaps matches TRBD1 (5 bases). The CDR3 reads CASSRAGTNYGYTF. The CDR3 region has the DNA TGCGCCAGCAGTCGGGCAGGGACTAACTATGGCTACACCTTC.